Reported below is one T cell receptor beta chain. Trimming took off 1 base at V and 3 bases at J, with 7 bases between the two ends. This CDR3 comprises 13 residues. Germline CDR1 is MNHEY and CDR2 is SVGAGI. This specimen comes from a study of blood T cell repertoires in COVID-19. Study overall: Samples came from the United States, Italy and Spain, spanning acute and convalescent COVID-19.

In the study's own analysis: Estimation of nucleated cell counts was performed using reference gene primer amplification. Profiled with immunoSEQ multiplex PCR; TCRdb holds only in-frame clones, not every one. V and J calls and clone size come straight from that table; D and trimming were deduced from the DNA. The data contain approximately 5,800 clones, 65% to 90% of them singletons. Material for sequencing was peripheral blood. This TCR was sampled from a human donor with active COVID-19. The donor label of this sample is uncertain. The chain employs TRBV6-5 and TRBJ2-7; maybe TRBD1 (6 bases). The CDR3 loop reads CASSYWDNYEQYF. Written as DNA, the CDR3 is TGTGCCAGCAGTTACTGGGACAACTACGAGCAGTACTTC.